The rows below give T cell receptor beta chains drawn from one sample of a study of control samples from healthy donors and cancer patients. Sequenced by immunoSEQ multiplex PCR; TCRdb stores in-frame clones only, minus some. The table lists some 190,000 clones. Source material: blood. The receptors here all came from a woman aged 30 to 39 in good health. Each CDR3 is given with its conserved first and last residue. A D gene is named only where the DNA matches it firmly.

j_gene | v_gene | d_gene | CDR3aa | CDR3nt
TRBJ1-5 | TRBV28 | TRBD1 | CASREGARLQPQHF | TGTGCCAGCAGGGAGGGGGCGCGTCTCCAGCCCCAGCATTTT
TRBJ2-5 | TRBV5-1 | - | CASSGRPQETQYF | TGCGCCAGTAGCGGTAGACCCCAAGAGACCCAGTACTTC
TRBJ2-1 | TRBV4-1 | TRBD2 | CASSQVLGTSGYNEQFF | TGCGCCAGCAGCCAGGTGCTCGGGACTAGCGGGTACAATGAGCAGTTCTTC
TRBJ2-2 | TRBV7-2 | - | CASSTGAGAGELFF | TGTGCCAGCAGCACGGGGGCCGGCGCCGGGGAGCTGTTTTTT
TRBJ1-1 | TRBV28 | - | CASSFQGRTEAFF | TGTGCCAGCAGTTTTCAGGGGCGGACTGAAGCTTTCTTT
TRBJ1-1 | TRBV3-1/TRBV3-2 | - | CASSQSGRATNTEAFF | TGTGCCAGCAGCCAGTCGGGGCGCGCTACTAACACTGAAGCTTTCTTT
TRBJ1-2 | TRBV27 | - | CASSDQGYRGYTF | TGTGCCAGCAGCGACCAGGGGTATAGGGGCTACACCTTC
TRBJ2-2 | TRBV15 | TRBD1 | CATSRGQGLTGELFF | TGTGCCACCAGCCGCGGACAGGGTCTCACCGGGGAGCTGTTTTTT
TRBJ1-4 | TRBV15 | - | CATSRDGREAFELFF | TGTGCCACCAGCAGAGATGGGAGGGAAGCCTTTGAACTGTTTTTT
TRBJ1-2 | TRBV9 | - | CASSLRGWEGDGYTF | TGTGCCAGCAGCCTACGAGGGTGGGAAGGAGACGGCTACACCTTC
TRBJ1-5 | TRBV3-1/TRBV3-2 | - | CASSQGNSNQPQHF | TGTGCCAGCAGCCAAGGTAATAGCAATCAGCCCCAGCATTTT
TRBJ1-5 | TRBV6-5 | - | CASSRMGGQPQHF | TGTGCCAGCAGTAGGATGGGGGGTCAGCCCCAGCATTTT
TRBJ1-5 | TRBV10-3 | - | CAISEGHGDQPQHF | TGTGCCATCAGTGAGGGTCATGGGGATCAGCCCCAGCATTTT
TRBJ2-1 | TRBV5-6 | - | CASSLAQMNEQFF | TGTGCCAGCAGCTTGGCACAGATGAATGAGCAGTTCTTC
TRBJ2-3 | TRBV6-5 | - | CASSYSRGGLSDTQYF | TGTGCCAGCAGTTACTCAAGGGGGGGGCTGTCAGATACGCAGTATTTT
TRBJ1-2 | TRBV28 | - | CASSLVIPGGPGYTF | TGTGCCAGCAGTTTAGTGATCCCCGGGGGGCCCGGCTACACCTTC
TRBJ1-3 | TRBV25-1 | - | CASGRRGAGGNTIYF | TGTGCCAGCGGACGTCGGGGGGCAGGAGGAAACACCATATATTTT
TRBJ2-5 | TRBV15 | TRBD1 | CATSQRRDRGETQYF | TGTGCCACCAGCCAGCGTAGAGACAGGGGTGAGACCCAGTACTTC
TRBJ1-1 | TRBV4-2 | - | CASSQGQLTEAFF | TGTGCCAGCAGCCAAGGGCAGCTCACTGAAGCTTTCTTT
TRBJ2-2 | TRBV18 | TRBD1 | CASSLTPGTGETGELFF | TGTGCCAGCTCACTAACTCCAGGGACAGGGGAAACCGGGGAGCTGTTTTTT
TRBJ2-3 | TRBV9 | TRBD2 | CASSVRSGGATDTQYF | TGTGCCAGCAGCGTACGTAGCGGGGGGGCCACAGATACGCAGTATTTT
TRBJ2-1 | TRBV4-3 | - | CASSQDPEGNNEQFF | TGCGCCAGCAGCCAAGATCCGGAGGGGAACAATGAGCAGTTCTTC